This TCR beta chain was sequenced in a study of T cell responses to AZD1222 COVID-19 vaccine (dated by TCRdb to the early 2020s). Background on the whole study: A total of 240 or so trial participants underwent TCR sequencing, of whom under 220 had received two doses of AZD1222 and around 26 had received two doses of the MenACWY control vaccine. Trial participants were enrolled by age into 18-55, 56-69 and 70-plus year subgroups, with 148, 28 and 57 TCR-sequenced participants respectively. Overall study outcomes, separate from this receptor: Reportedly, almost half of the unique spike-specific TCRs recognized epitopes lying outside the regions that are mutated in the B.1.351 and B.1.1.7 variants. CD4 TCRs associated with the vaccine covered the entire spike protein, and the dominant responses were in regions 160-218 and 743-854. Because no day 14 peak-response samples were available, repertoires were characterized only after the peak T cell response. Conclusions about previously exposed vaccinees are limited, since just a handful of AZD1222 recipients were seropositive for SARS-CoV-2 at baseline. After two AZD1222 doses, both the breadth and the depth of spike-specific TCRs were significantly higher than at day 0 and than in MenACWY recipients. Participants were mostly white British, with more females than males. The authors suggested clonal diversity may have been underestimated. In the small 56-69-year group, the increase in depth fell short of significance, most likely because of low power.

Points on this clone: Its antigen is unknown. Base qualities are not at hand, and no much larger clone is one base apart.

The time point label, as the study defines it: about 28 days (+/-7) after the second vaccine dose. AZD1222 recipients whose second dose came at about 4 weeks and those whose second dose came at about 12 weeks were combined into one group, since spike-specific TCR depth and breadth did not differ between the two schedules. The vaccinee samples were drawn from two UK trials, COV001 and COV002, one of which was a single-blind randomized controlled phase 2/3 trial testing AZD1222 (ChAdOx1 nCoV-19) in healthy adults. For TCRbeta chain sequencing, PBMC samples from trial participants were taken at day 0 and at day 28 after the second dose. Sequences SGHDT (CDR1) and YYEEEE (CDR2) are obtained from the germline V gene. Trimming at the junction amounts to 6 bases on V and 3 bases on J, and the germline ends lie 21 bases apart. The CDR3 spans 16 residues, from the cysteine through the phenylalanine. The retained sequence is limited to the CDR3, 48 bases, with the frame set at the first base.

The CDR3 regions of human TCRbeta chains were analyzed by immunosequencing. In the authors' own workflow: TCRs in the repertoires were compared against a reference library of SARS-CoV-2-specific TCRs that had been generated with the MIRA antigen-specificity platform. Breadth meant the fraction of unique TCRs that were SARS-CoV-2-associated, whereas depth meant the fraction of total T cells that were SARS-CoV-2-associated. Using the MIRA data, every spike-specific TCR was mapped to the spike region that the TCR reacted to and assigned to either a CD4 or a CD8 class. Log10-transformed breadth and depth values were compared by one-way ANOVA with Sidak's multiple comparisons tests. The table comes from immuneACCESS by way of TCRdb, which keeps in-frame sequences with V and J called. Part of the clones is missing from these tables; in studies checked, under half for an unresolved V gene and the rest for unknown reasons. Clone size and V and J calls were adopted from that table, with D and trimming inferred from the DNA. The sample table holds approximately 150,000 clones, of which about 86% were seen once. The top ten constitute approximately 5% of the sample.

The rearranged chain carries TRBV5-6 and TRBJ1-1, with a tentative D gene TRBD1 over 5 matching bases. The material sequenced was peripheral blood, taken 28 days after the second AZD1222 dose. This clonotype originated in an adult who received the AZD1222 COVID-19 vaccine. This receptor has the CDR3 CASTNLREEYDTEAFF. The sequence in DNA is TGTGCCAGCACTAATCTCAGGGAGGAGTACGACACTGAAGCTTTCTTT.